The source of this TCR beta chain is a study of blood T cell repertoires in COVID-19. Study as a whole: COVID-19 samples collected from the United States, Italy and Spain covered acute and convalescent phases. T cells, B-cell-depleted T cells, or PBMCs supplied cDNA or gDNA.

Germline-derived CDR1 and CDR2 are SGDLS and YYNGEE. V gave up 4 bases and J gave up 0 bases; unmatched junction bases: 4. The CDR3 has 15 amino acids. In the source study's methods: Amplified reference gene primers provided the basis for estimating nucleated cell counts. Produced via immunoSEQ multiplex PCR; TCRdb's table is partial and in-frame only. That table gives V, J and clone size, and the DNA gave D and trimming. The sample holds 400,000 or so clones, 90% seen once. Individuals aged about 18 to 90 years were recruited from 20 to 25 US areas. V usage is TRBV9 and J usage is TRBJ1-1; TRBD1 matches 9 bases. The sample consisted of PBMCs or T cells enriched from blood (not recorded which). The TCR was taken from a man between 18 and 35 years old who had recovered from COVID-19. The CDR3 coding sequence is TGTGCCAGCAGCACCGGACAGGGGATGAACACTGAAGCTTTCTTT. Translated, it gives CASSTGQGMNTEAFF.